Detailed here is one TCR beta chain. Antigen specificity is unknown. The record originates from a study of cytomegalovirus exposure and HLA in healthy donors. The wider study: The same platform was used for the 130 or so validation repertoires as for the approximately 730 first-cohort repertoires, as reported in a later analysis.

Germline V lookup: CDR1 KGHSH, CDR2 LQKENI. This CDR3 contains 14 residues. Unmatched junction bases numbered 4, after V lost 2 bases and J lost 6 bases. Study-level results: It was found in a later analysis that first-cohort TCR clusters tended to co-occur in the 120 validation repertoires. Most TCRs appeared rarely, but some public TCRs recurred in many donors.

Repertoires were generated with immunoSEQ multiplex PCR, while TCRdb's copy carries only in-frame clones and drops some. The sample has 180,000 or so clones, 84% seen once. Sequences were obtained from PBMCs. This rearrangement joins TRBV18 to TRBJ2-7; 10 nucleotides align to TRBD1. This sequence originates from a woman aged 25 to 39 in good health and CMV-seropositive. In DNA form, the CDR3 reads TGTGCCAGCTCACCAGGGACAGGGGTCCTCGAGCAGTACTTC. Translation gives CASSPGTGVLEQYF.